Presented here are 8 T cell receptor beta chains from one specimen sequenced in a study of T cells in Graves' hyperthyroidism and ophthalmopathy. Amplification yielded TCR beta CDR3 regions, with RNA transcripts as the source. A first-round RT-PCR of the TCR CDR3 used the HTBI primer set. TCRdb called the multiplex PCR reads again in MiXCR, with one record for every CDR3 protein. The sample comprises about 380,000 distinct CDR3 sequences, 18% of which are singletons, and 35% to 50% rests with the top ten. Sequenced: blood. Receptors were obtained from a man aged 18-30 years with Graves' ophthalmopathy.

In its sample, this clonotype was seen many times. The chain links TRBV3-1 to TRBJ1-4; possibly TRBD1 for D (6 bases). V lost 8 bases to trimming and J lost 0 bases, with 22 bases between them. This CDR3 contains 18 residues. CDR1 and CDR2 from the germline V gene are LGHDT and YNNKEL (reference sequence). The CDR3 region has the DNA TGTGCCAGCCGGGGGGTCCCCGGACAGTTTGCAACTAATGAAAAACTGTTTTTT. Protein product: CASRGVPGQFATNEKLFF. Combining the CDR3 with reference TRBV3-1 and TRBJ1-4 gives the whole variable domain DTAVSQTPKYLVTQMGNDKSIKCEQNLGHDTMYWYKQDSKKFLKIMFSYNNKELIINETVPNRFSPKSPDKAHLNLHINSLELGDSAVYFCASRGVPGQFATNEKLFFGSGTQLSVL.

This clonotype was counted at least ten times. The genes are TRBV3-1 and TRBJ2-5; the match to TRBD2 covers 10 bases. Trimming removed 4 bases from V and 4 bases from J; junction bases left unmatched: 9. This CDR3 spans 16 amino acids. Per germline, CDR1 LGHDT and CDR2 YNNKEL (reference sequence). Here the CDR3 reads CASSPRSSGGAETQYF. The CDR3 DNA reads as TGTGCCAGCAGCCCGAGGTCTAGCGGGGGTGCAGAGACCCAGTACTTC.

The V gene is TRBV15, the J gene TRBJ1-5; the D is unclear. The CDR3 spans 16 residues. The V end lost 0 bases, the J end lost 0 bases, and 9 bases lay between the germline ends. Germline V lookup: CDR1 LNHNV, CDR2 YYDKDF (reference sequence). CDR3 bases: TGTGCCACCAGCAGAGAGGGAGGTTATAGCAATCAGCCCCAGCATTTT. Its translation: CATSREGGYSNQPQHF.

CDR3 DNA: TGCGCCAGCAGCCAAGTAGGGGGGGGTGCAGATACGCAGTATTTT. It is translated as CASSQVGGGADTQYF. This chain joins TRBV4-1 and TRBJ2-3, with D possibly TRBD2 on 7 matching bases. Looked up from germline, CDR1 is MGHRA and CDR2 is YSYEKL. Between the trimmed V and J ends, which lost 1 base and 4 bases, there was a span of 12 bases. This CDR3 is 15 amino acids long.

The chain is built from TRBV9 and TRBJ1-6; D not certain. Germline V CDR1 and CDR2: SGDLS, YYNGEE. There are 17 residues in the CDR3. The V end lost 2 bases, the J end lost 5 bases, and 17 bases lay between the germline ends. CDR3 nucleotide sequence: TGTGCCAGCAGCGTCCTACAGCGTGCGACTGATAATTCACCCCTCCACTTT. It codes for CASSVLQRATDNSPLHF. Drawing the rest from reference TRBV9 and TRBJ1-6, the complete variable domain is DSGVTQTPKHLITATGQRVTLRCSPRSGDLSVYWYQQSLDQGLQFLIQYYNGEERAKGNILERFSAQQFPDLHSELNLSSLELGDSALYFCASSVLQRATDNSPLHFGNGTRLTVT.

This sequence joins TRBV3-1 and TRBJ2-3; 9 positions agree with TRBD2. Germline loops: CDR1 LGHDT, CDR2 YNNKEL (reference sequence). The CDR3 covers 17 residues. V shed 3 bases and J 6 bases; nucleotides not matched to a gene: 13. The CDR3 nucleotides are TGTGCCAGCAGCCAGTTTGAGAGCGGGGGGTTATTTGATACGCAGTATTTT. Its translation is CASSQFESGGLFDTQYF.

This clonotype turned up a few times. The chain combines TRBV12-3 or TRBV12-4 with TRBJ2-7; a weak D match, TRBD1 (6 bases). This CDR3 spans 14 amino acids. V was shortened by 7 bases and J by 1 base, with 14 bases between the two germline ends. CDR3 in amino acids: CASTQNQGSYEQYF. The CDR3 nucleotides are TGTGCCAGCACCCAAAATCAGGGGTCCTACGAGCAGTACTTC.

This clonotype was counted only a few times. CDR3 amino acids: CASSAGTGNNEQFF. The CDR3 nucleotides are TGTGCCAGCAGTGCCGGGACAGGCAACAATGAGCAGTTCTTC. The chain joins TRBV6-4 to TRBJ2-1; TRBD1 agrees at 8 bases. Germline CDR1 is MRHNA and CDR2 is SNTAGT. This CDR3 spans 14 amino acids. The V gene end was trimmed by 4 bases and the J gene end by 5 bases; junction bases not matched to a gene: 4.